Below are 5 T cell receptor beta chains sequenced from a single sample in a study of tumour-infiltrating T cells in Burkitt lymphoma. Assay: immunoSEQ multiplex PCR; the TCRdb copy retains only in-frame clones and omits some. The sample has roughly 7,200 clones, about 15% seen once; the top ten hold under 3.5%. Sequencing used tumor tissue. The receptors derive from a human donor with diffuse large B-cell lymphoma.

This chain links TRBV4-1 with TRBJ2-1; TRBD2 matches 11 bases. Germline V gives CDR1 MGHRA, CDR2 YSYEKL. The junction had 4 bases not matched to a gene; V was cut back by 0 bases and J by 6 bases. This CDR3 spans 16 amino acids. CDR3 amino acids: CASSQDRLAGLNEQFF. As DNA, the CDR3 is TGCGCCAGCAGCCAAGACCGACTAGCGGGACTCAATGAGCAGTTCTTC.

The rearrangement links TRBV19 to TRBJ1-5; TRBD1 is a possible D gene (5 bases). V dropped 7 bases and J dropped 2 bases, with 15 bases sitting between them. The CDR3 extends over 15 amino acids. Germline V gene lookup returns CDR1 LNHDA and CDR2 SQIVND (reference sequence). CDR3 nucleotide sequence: TGTGCCAGTAACCCTGGGCGGGGCGGCAATCAGCCCCAGCATTTT. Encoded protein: CASNPGRGGNQPQHF.

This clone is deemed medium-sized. The CDR3 protein is CASSPHKPPVTGGLYEQYF. CDR3 sequence (DNA): TGTGCCAGCAGCCCTCATAAACCCCCGGTAACGGGAGGGCTCTACGAGCAGTACTTC. The rearrangement joins TRBV7-6 to TRBJ2-7, with 8 bases identical to TRBD2. The germline V gene has CDR1 SGHVS and CDR2 FNYEAQ. V gave up 5 bases and J gave up 3 bases; unmatched junction bases: 21. The CDR3 extends over 19 amino acids.

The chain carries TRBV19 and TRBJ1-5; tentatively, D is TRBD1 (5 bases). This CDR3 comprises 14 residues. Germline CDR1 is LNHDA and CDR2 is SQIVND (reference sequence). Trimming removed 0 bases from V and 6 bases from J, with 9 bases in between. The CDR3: CASSIDGGTQPQHF. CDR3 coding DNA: TGTGCCAGTAGTATAGATGGGGGGACTCAGCCCCAGCATTTT.

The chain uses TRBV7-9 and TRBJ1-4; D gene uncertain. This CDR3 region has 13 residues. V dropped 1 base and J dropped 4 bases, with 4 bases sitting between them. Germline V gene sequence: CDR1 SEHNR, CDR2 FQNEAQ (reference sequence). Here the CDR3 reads CASSLEGNEKLFF. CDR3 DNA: TGTGCCAGCAGCTTAGAGGGTAATGAAAAACTGTTTTTT.